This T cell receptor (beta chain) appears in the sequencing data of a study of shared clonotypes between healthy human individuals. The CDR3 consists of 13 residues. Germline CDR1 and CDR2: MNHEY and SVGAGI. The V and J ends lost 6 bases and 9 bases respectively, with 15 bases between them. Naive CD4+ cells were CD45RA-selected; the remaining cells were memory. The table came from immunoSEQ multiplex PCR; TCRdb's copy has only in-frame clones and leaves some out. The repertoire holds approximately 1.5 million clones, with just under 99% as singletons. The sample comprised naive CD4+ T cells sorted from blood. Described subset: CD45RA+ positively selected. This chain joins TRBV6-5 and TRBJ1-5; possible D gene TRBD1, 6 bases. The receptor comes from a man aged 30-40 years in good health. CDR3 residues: CASSQTGPRPQHF. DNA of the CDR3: TGTGCCAGCAGCCAAACAGGGCCTCGGCCCCAGCATTTT.